What follows describes a single TCR beta chain. These data belong to a study of cytomegalovirus exposure and HLA in healthy donors. PCR was performed using 60 Vbeta and 13 Jbeta primers. Assay: immunoSEQ multiplex PCR; the TCRdb copy retains only in-frame clones and omits some. The sample has roughly 150,000 clones, 65% to 90% seen once; the top ten hold 0.95% to 1.5%. V lost 4 bases to trimming and J lost 4 bases, with 23 bases between them. CDR1 and CDR2 (germline): SQVTM, ANQGSEA. The CDR3 length is 16 residues. The sample consisted of PBMCs. This sequence originates from a female donor in good health and CMV-seronegative. The chain is built from TRBV29-1 and TRBJ2-7, with D possibly matching TRBD1 (6 bases). CDR3 DNA sequence: TGCAGCGTTGGTATCACCACGGACAGACGTCTTTACGAGCAGTACTTC. It is translated as CSVGITTDRRLYEQYF.